These 32 T cell receptor beta chains came from one sample sequenced in a study of siplizumab effects on memory and regulatory T cells. Produced via immunoSEQ multiplex PCR; TCRdb's table is partial and in-frame only. Altogether over 85,000 clones are present, roughly 92% being singletons, with the ten largest covering 1.3%. Sequencing was carried out using CD4+ T cells sorted from blood. The receptors were gathered from a human donor in good health.

This rearrangement joins TRBV5-4 to TRBJ2-3; TRBD1 agrees at 11 bases. This CDR3 spans 16 amino acids. Losses at the gene ends were 4 bases for V and 3 bases for J; bases not matched to a gene: 7. Germline CDR1 SGHNT, CDR2 YYREEE (reference sequence). The CDR3 protein is CASSRGQGGVTDTQYF. Here the CDR3 DNA reads TGTGCCAGCAGCCGGGGACAGGGGGGAGTAACAGATACGCAGTATTTT.

The chain couples TRBV5-1 to TRBJ2-1; 14 nucleotides align to TRBD2. This CDR3 has 21 residues. Per the germline V gene, CDR1 is SGHRS and CDR2 is YFSETQ. V trimming: 0 bases; J trimming: 0 bases; junction bases outside the gene matches: 11. The CDR3 protein is CASSLAGTSGSSSSSYNEQFF. In DNA form, the CDR3 reads TGCGCCAGCAGCTTGGCCGGGACTAGCGGGAGCTCATCGAGCTCCTACAATGAGCAGTTCTTC. The variable domain in full, with the rest retrieved from reference TRBV5-1 and TRBJ2-1, is KAGVTQTPRYLIKTRGQQVTLSCSPISGHRSVSWYQQTPGQGLQFLFEYFSETQRNKGNFPGRFSGRQFSNSRSEMNVSTLELGDSALYLCASSLAGTSGSSSSSYNEQFFGPGTRLTVL.

The CDR3 coding sequence is TGTGCCAGCAGTTATTCTGGGAGAAACCTCTTCTACGAGCAGTACTTC. Amino acids: CASSYSGRNLFYEQYF. The rearrangement uses TRBV6-5 and TRBJ2-7; D is possibly TRBD2 (5 bases). This CDR3 comprises 16 residues. Per germline, CDR1 MNHEY and CDR2 SVGAGI. Trimming took 3 bases from V and 3 from J, leaving 18 bases between them.

This chain's CDR3 is CASSLSGARSTDTQYF. CDR3 DNA: TGTGCCAGCAGCTTAAGCGGGGCACGGTCGACAGATACGCAGTATTTT. The chain employs TRBV7-9 and TRBJ2-3; 7 bases map to TRBD2. The germline V gene encodes CDR1 SEHNR and CDR2 FQNEAQ (reference sequence). The V segment lost 2 bases and the J segment 3 bases; nucleotides outside the gene matches: 8. The length of the CDR3 is 16 residues.

The chain joins TRBV27 to TRBJ1-5, with D possibly being TRBD1 (5 bases). V lost 5 bases, J lost 2 bases, and 16 bases lay in between. The CDR3 runs to 16 residues. Germline lookup yields CDR1 MNHEY and CDR2 SMNVEV (reference sequence). The CDR3 sequence is CASSPLGGTGNQPQHF. CDR3 nucleotide sequence: TGTGCCAGCAGTCCCCTCGGCGGGACGGGCAATCAGCCCCAGCATTTT.

The chain recombines TRBV6-5 with TRBJ2-3; D gene unclear. This CDR3 has 15 residues. V was pared by 4 bases and J by 3 bases, with 14 bases between. CDR1 is MNHEY, CDR2 SVGAGI, per germline. The CDR3 DNA sequence: TGTGCCAGCAGTTCCCCCGGGCATACTACAGATACGCAGTATTTT. It yields the protein CASSSPGHTTDTQYF.

A single count supports this clone. The chain links TRBV5-1 to TRBJ2-2, with D maybe TRBD1 (5 bases). In germline, CDR1 is SGHRS, CDR2 YFSETQ. V gave up 5 bases and J gave up 1 base, with 9 bases separating them. The CDR3 sequence is 14 residues long. As DNA, the CDR3 is TGCGCCAGCAGGTCGCAGGGGAACACCGGGGAGCTGTTTTTT. Protein sequence: CASRSQGNTGELFF.

The rearrangement uses TRBV6-1 and TRBJ2-6, with 8 bases identical to TRBD1. Per germline, CDR1 MNHNS and CDR2 SASEGT. There are 18 residues in the CDR3. V was pared by 3 bases and J by 2 bases, with 9 bases of the junction left unmatched. CDR3 residues: CASSDRDRPFAGANVLTF. CDR3 nucleotides: TGTGCCAGCAGTGACAGGGACAGGCCCTTTGCTGGGGCCAACGTCCTGACTTTC.

The chain recombines TRBV5-1 with TRBJ1-5, with D maybe TRBD1 (6 bases). The CDR3 consists of 15 residues. Germline V gene data show CDR1 as SGHRS and CDR2 as YFSETQ. Trimming shortened V by 0 bases and J by 5 bases, and 12 bases separated the two germline ends. This CDR3 reads CASSLAAGDYQPQHF. As DNA, the CDR3 is TGCGCCAGCAGCTTGGCGGCAGGGGATTATCAGCCCCAGCATTTT.

The chain has TRBV6-5 and TRBJ2-3; 7 bases are shared with TRBD2. The junction had 8 bases not matched to a gene; V was cut back by 2 bases and J by 9 bases. This CDR3 contains 14 residues. Germline CDR1 MNHEY, CDR2 SVGAGI. The CDR3 loop reads CASSYGDYSATQYF. Here the CDR3 DNA reads TGTGCCAGCAGTTACGGGGACTATTCGGCCACGCAGTATTTT.

The V call is TRBV6-5, the J call TRBJ1-6; D perhaps matches TRBD1 (5 bases). V was trimmed by 6 bases and J by 5 bases, leaving 17 bases between them. This CDR3 contains 16 residues. From germline, CDR1 is MNHEY and CDR2 SVGAGI. In DNA form, the CDR3 reads TGTGCCAGCAGGTACAGAACCGGGACGGATAATTCACCCCTCCACTTT. It specifies CASRYRTGTDNSPLHF.

J is TRBJ1-1 and V is TRBV18; D remains ambiguous. The CDR3 extends over 14 amino acids. Trimming pared 4 bases from V and 2 bases from J, leaving 11 bases between. CDR1 KGHSH and CDR2 LQKENI come from the germline V gene. The CDR3 loop reads CASSREEGNTEAFF. The CDR3 nucleotides read TGTGCCAGCTCACGCGAGGAGGGTAACACTGAAGCTTTCTTT.

The chain joins TRBV2 to TRBJ2-1, with 8 bases lining up with TRBD1. The CDR3 has 15 residues. Germline V CDR1 and CDR2: SNHLY, FYNNEI. With V trimmed by 3 bases and J by 9 bases, 10 bases remained unmatched. This CDR3 is CASSDLGQGGVEQFF. DNA of the CDR3: TGTGCCAGCAGTGACCTAGGACAGGGTGGGGTTGAGCAGTTCTTC.

The chain employs TRBV2 and TRBJ2-5, with a weak D call TRBD2 (5 bases). Trimming removed 7 bases at V and 1 base at J, with 13 bases between. From germline, CDR1 is SNHLY and CDR2 FYNNEI. This CDR3 region has 14 residues. CDR3 residues: CASTWSGFQETQYF. CDR3 DNA sequence: TGTGCCAGCACCTGGTCGGGGTTCCAAGAGACCCAGTACTTC.

The rearrangement links TRBV7-9 to TRBJ1-1, with D tentatively TRBD1 (5 bases). Trimming took off 5 bases at V and 1 base at J, with 14 bases between the two ends. Germline CDR1 SEHNR, CDR2 FQNEAQ (reference sequence). The CDR3 loop spans 15 amino acids. CDR3 coding DNA: TGTGCCAGCAGCAGCACGGGGACCGCGAACACTGAAGCTTTCTTT. It yields the protein CASSSTGTANTEAFF. The entire variable domain, with the rest obtained from reference TRBV7-9 and TRBJ1-1, is as follows: DTGVSQNPRHKITKRGQNVTFRCDPISEHNRLYWYRQTLGQGPEFLTYFQNEAQLEKSRLLSDRFSAERPKGSFSTLEIQRTEQGDSAMYLCASSSTGTANTEAFFGQGTRLTVV.

This chain joins TRBV19 and TRBJ1-2; D possibly corresponds to TRBD1 (5 bases). V lost 1 base to trimming and J lost 3 bases, with 9 bases between them. Germline V gene sequence: CDR1 LNHDA, CDR2 SQIVND (reference sequence). The CDR3 has 14 residues. The CDR3 here is CASSIGQLDYGYTF. In DNA, the CDR3 is TGTGCCAGTAGTATAGGACAGCTAGACTATGGCTACACCTTC.

This chain uses TRBV7-2 with TRBJ2-5; 10 bases fit TRBD1. The CDR3 sequence is 15 residues long. Germline-derived CDR1 and CDR2 are SGHTA and FQGNSA. Trimming cost V 7 bases and J 6 bases; bases outside gene matches: 11. The CDR3 sequence: CASTWVGDRGKTQYF. Written as DNA, the CDR3 is TGTGCCAGCACTTGGGTGGGGGACAGGGGAAAGACCCAGTACTTC. Using reference TRBV7-2 and TRBJ2-5 for the parts outside the CDR3, the full variable domain is GAGVSQSPSNKVTEKGKDVELRCDPISGHTALYWYRQSLGQGLEFLIYFQGNSAPDKSGLPSDRFSAERTGGSVSTLTIQRTQQEDSAVYLCASTWVGDRGKTQYFGPGTRLLVL.

The chain carries TRBV19 and TRBJ1-4, with TRBD1 matching 8 bases. Germline loops: CDR1 LNHDA, CDR2 SQIVND (reference sequence). The V and J ends lost 4 bases and 7 bases, in that order; junction bases with no gene match: 8. This CDR3 is 15 amino acids long. CDR3 amino acids: CASSKWGTGSEKLFF. The CDR3 DNA follows: TGTGCCAGTAGTAAATGGGGGACAGGATCTGAAAAACTGTTTTTT. The whole variable domain, remainder taken from reference TRBV19 and TRBJ1-4, is DGGITQSPKYLFRKEGQNVTLSCEQNLNHDAMYWYRQDPGQGLRLIYYSQIVNDFQKGDIAEGYSVSREKKESFPLTVTSAQKNPTAFYLCASSKWGTGSEKLFFGSGTQLSVL.

The V gene is TRBV6-1, the J gene TRBJ1-2; 9 nucleotides agree with TRBD1. Germline-derived CDR1 and CDR2 are MNHNS and SASEGT. V shed 5 bases and J 7 bases; nucleotides not matched to a gene: 5. CDR3 size: 13 residues. The CDR3 region is CASSFRDRAGYTF. The CDR3 coding sequence is TGTGCCAGCAGTTTCCGGGACAGGGCTGGCTACACCTTC.

The chain has TRBV11-2 and TRBJ2-5, with D unresolved. The V gene's germline CDR1 is SGHAT and CDR2 FQNNGV. The CDR3 loop spans 14 amino acids. V gave up 5 bases and J gave up 1 base, with 11 bases separating them. CDR3 sequence: CASSPQPSQETQYF. The CDR3 DNA is TGTGCCAGCAGCCCCCAACCATCCCAAGAGACCCAGTACTTC. Combining the CDR3 with reference TRBV11-2 and TRBJ2-5 gives the whole variable domain EAGVAQSPRYKIIEKRQSVAFWCNPISGHATLYWYQQILGQGPKLLIQFQNNGVVDDSQLPKDRFSAERLKGVDSTLKIQPAKLEDSAVYLCASSPQPSQETQYFGPGTRLLVL.

The chain combines TRBV12-5 with TRBJ1-5, with D possibly being TRBD1 (6 bases). The V and J ends lost 0 bases and 3 bases respectively, with 9 bases between them. The CDR3 runs 15 residues. Per germline, CDR1 LGHNT and CDR2 FRNRAP. Here the CDR3 DNA reads TGTGCTAGTGGTTTGGTACAGGGCTACAATCAGCCCCAGCATTTT. It specifies CASGLVQGYNQPQHF.

CDR3 sequence: CASSGGTSGSGEQFF. As DNA, the CDR3 is TGCGCCAGCAGCGGCGGGACTAGCGGGAGCGGGGAGCAGTTCTTC. The chain employs TRBV5-1 and TRBJ2-1; 14 bases are shared with TRBD2. Germline V gene sequence: CDR1 SGHRS, CDR2 YFSETQ. CDR3 length: 15 residues. With V trimmed by 4 bases and J by 10 bases, 7 bases remained unmatched.

Only one count was recorded for this clone. The chain carries TRBV2 and TRBJ2-5, with a tentative D call TRBD2 (5 bases). Germline assignment: CDR1 SNHLY and CDR2 FYNNEI. V lost 9 bases to trimming and J lost 1 base, with 18 bases between them. The CDR3 covers 15 residues. Here the CDR3 reads CASNAPGNLQETQYF. CDR3 sequence (DNA): TGTGCCAGTAACGCCCCCGGGAACCTCCAAGAGACCCAGTACTTC. The complete variable domain, with remaining parts taken from reference TRBV2 and TRBJ2-5, reads EPEVTQTPSHQVTQMGQEVILRCVPISNHLYFYWYRQILGQKVEFLVSFYNNEISEKSEIFDDQFSVERPDGSNFTLKIRSTKLEDSAMYFCASNAPGNLQETQYFGPGTRLLVL.

This clone was seen only once. The CDR3 protein is CATSRDFASGRAGGELFF. The CDR3 coding sequence is TGTGCCACCAGCAGAGATTTCGCTAGCGGGAGGGCAGGCGGGGAGCTGTTTTTT. This chain uses TRBV15 with TRBJ2-2; 12 nucleotides agree with TRBD2. The CDR3 contains 18 residues. V lost 0 bases, J lost 7 bases, and 9 bases stayed unmatched. Germline CDR1 LNHNV, CDR2 YYDKDF (reference sequence).

For the CDR3, the DNA is TGCGCCAGCAGCCCCCGGGGGCATGAGGTCAGCAATCAGCCCCAGCATTTT. Amino acid sequence: CASSPRGHEVSNQPQHF. The gene calls are TRBV4-1 and TRBJ1-5; a possible D gene is TRBD1 (6 bases). V was trimmed by 4 bases and J by 1 base, leaving 17 bases between them. This CDR3 is built from 17 residues. The germline CDR1 and CDR2 sequences are MGHRA and YSYEKL.

V is TRBV4-1 and J is TRBJ2-7, with TRBD1 as a possible D gene (6 bases). There are 15 residues in the CDR3. V was pared by 1 base and J by 3 bases, with 13 bases between. Germline V CDR1 and CDR2: MGHRA, YSYEKL. The CDR3 sequence: CASSQGPYRDYEQYF. CDR3 nucleotide sequence: TGCGCCAGCAGCCAAGGGCCGTACAGGGACTACGAGCAGTACTTC.

This clone occurred once. The V gene is TRBV2, the J gene TRBJ1-4; TRBD1 agrees at 7 bases. The junction had 4 bases not matched to a gene; V was cut back by 2 bases and J by 7 bases. Germline lookup yields CDR1 SNHLY and CDR2 FYNNEI. The CDR3 consists of 14 residues. CDR3 protein: CASSEQGVGEKLFF. The CDR3 nucleotides are TGTGCCAGCAGTGAACAGGGGGTGGGTGAAAAACTGTTTTTT.

Worth noting for this clone: The same CDR3 also results from other DNA sequences found in this sample. The chain joins TRBV11-2 to TRBJ1-4, with D possibly TRBD1 on 5 matching bases. Trimming left V 0 bases short and J 7 bases short, with 12 bases between. The CDR3 has 15 residues. Germline V gene lookup returns CDR1 SGHAT and CDR2 FQNNGV. The CDR3 DNA reads TGTGCCAGCAGCTTAGATGGAGGGAGGGGTGAAAAACTGTTTTTT. It is translated as CASSLDGGRGEKLFF.

The chain combines TRBV6-1 with TRBJ2-1; 9 bases agree with TRBD2. V shed 2 bases, J shed 10 bases, and the junction held 9 bases outside the gene matches. CDR3 length: 15 amino acids. Germline values: CDR1 MNHNS, CDR2 SASEGT. In DNA, the CDR3 is TGTGCCAGCAGTGAACTTAGCGGGAGTCTTTCAGAGCAGTTCTTC. Its translation: CASSELSGSLSEQFF.

V is TRBV30 and J is TRBJ1-1; no clear D. V was trimmed by 3 bases and J by 1 base, leaving 12 bases between them. Germline CDR1 and CDR2: GTSNPN and SVGIG (reference sequence). The length of the CDR3 is 14 residues. The CDR3 sequence: CAWRGLRGNTEAFF. CDR3 DNA sequence: TGTGCCTGGAGAGGACTCCGAGGGAACACTGAAGCTTTCTTT.

The genes are TRBV18 and TRBJ1-2, with TRBD1 as a possible D gene (5 bases). Germline V gene lookup returns CDR1 KGHSH and CDR2 LQKENI. V was trimmed by 2 bases and J by 4 bases, leaving 14 bases between them. There are 15 residues in the CDR3. The CDR3 bases are TGTGCCAGCTCACCAGGCAGGGCTTCCATCTATGGCTACACCTTC. As protein: CASSPGRASIYGYTF. The full variable domain, completed using reference TRBV18 and TRBJ1-2, is NAGVMQNPRHLVRRRGQEARLRCSPMKGHSHVYWYRQLPEEGLKFMVYLQKENIIDESGMPKERFSAEFPKEGPSILRIQQVVRGDSAAYFCASSPGRASIYGYTFGSGTRLTVV.

The CDR3 DNA sequence: TGTGCCAGCAGTGAAGTCTTCGGGGCAACTAATGAAAAACTGTTTTTT. It translates to CASSEVFGATNEKLFF. The rearrangement joins TRBV6-1 to TRBJ1-4; no reliable D call. Germline CDR1 MNHNS, CDR2 SASEGT. The CDR3 is 16 residues long. Trimming cost V 1 base and J 0 bases, with 9 bases left between them.